These T cell receptor beta chains were read from a single sample in a study of blood T cell repertoires in COVID-19. The protocol was immunoSEQ multiplex PCR, while the TCRdb copy is restricted to in-frame clones and leaves out a portion. Counted here are 390,000 or so clones, around 86% occurring once; the ten biggest clones make up 1.4%. The source material was peripheral blood. These receptors all come from a woman aged 30 to 39 with active or convalescent COVID-19. The CDR3 runs from the conserved cysteine through the conserved F or W. The D gene is left open where the match is weak. Clone size, where shown, is once, few, many, or a class for clones that have expanded.

D: NA
length: 14
size: NA
V: TRBV5-4
J: TRBJ1-1
CDR3: CASSWNRGNTEAFF
DNA: TGTGCCAGCAGCTGGAATCGGGGAAACACTGAAGCTTTCTTT

D: NA
length: 17
size: NA
V: TRBV10-1
J: TRBJ1-4
CDR3: CASSDIPGTSINEKLFF
DNA: TGCGCCAGCAGTGATATTCCAGGGACATCCATTAATGAAAAACTGTTTTTT

D: NA
length: 14
size: NA
V: TRBV5-1
J: TRBJ1-5
CDR3: CASSLDGVGQPQHF
DNA: TGCGCCAGCAGCTTGGACGGGGTAGGACAGCCCCAGCATTTT

D: NA
length: 15
size: NA
V: TRBV15
J: TRBJ1-3
CDR3: CATSRDQQPGNTIYF
DNA: TGTGCCACCAGCAGAGATCAACAGCCTGGAAACACCATATATTTT

D: NA
length: 11
size: NA
V: TRBV14
J: TRBJ1-1
CDR3: CASSQPYEAFF
DNA: TGTGCCAGCAGCCAGCCCTATGAAGCTTTCTTT

D: NA
length: 14
size: NA
V: TRBV5-1
J: TRBJ1-1
CDR3: CASSRTVPNTEAFF
DNA: TGCGCCAGCAGCCGGACAGTTCCGAACACTGAAGCTTTCTTT

D: TRBD2
length: 15
size: NA
V: TRBV4-1
J: TRBJ2-3
CDR3: CASSGLAGVTDTQYF
DNA: TGCGCCAGCAGCGGACTAGCGGGGGTCACAGATACGCAGTATTTT

D: NA
length: 15
size: NA
V: TRBV27
J: TRBJ1-6
CDR3: CASSSAGSGNSPLHF
DNA: TGTGCCAGCAGTTCAGCGGGCTCGGGCAATTCACCCCTCCACTTT

D: NA
length: 15
size: NA
V: TRBV19
J: TRBJ1-1
CDR3: CASSPGDPSNTEAFF
DNA: TGTGCCAGCTCACCGGGGGACCCTTCGAACACTGAAGCTTTCTTT

D: NA
length: 15
size: NA
V: TRBV2
J: TRBJ2-1
CDR3: CASSPRRTPYNEQFF
DNA: TGTGCCAGCAGTCCCCGGCGGACTCCCTACAATGAGCAGTTCTTC

D: NA
length: 16
size: NA
V: TRBV9
J: TRBJ2-2
CDR3: CASSVKNLLNTGELFF
DNA: TGTGCCAGCAGCGTAAAAAATCTTCTTAACACCGGGGAGCTGTTTTTT

D: NA
length: 16
size: NA
V: TRBV25-1
J: TRBJ2-6
CDR3: CASSEPGTSGANVLTF
DNA: TGTGCCAGCAGTGAACCAGGGACTTCTGGGGCCAACGTCCTGACTTTC

D: NA
length: 14
size: NA
V: TRBV14
J: TRBJ1-4
CDR3: CASSQDRVAEKLFF
DNA: TGTGCCAGCAGCCAAGACAGGGTCGCAGAAAAACTGTTTTTT

D: TRBD1
length: 14
size: NA
V: TRBV15
J: TRBJ1-4
CDR3: CATSPGGHNEKLFF
DNA: TGTGCCACCAGCCCAGGGGGCCATAATGAAAAACTGTTTTTT

D: TRBD1
length: 13
size: NA
V: TRBV12-3/TRBV12-4
J: TRBJ1-2
CDR3: CASSPRQGNGYTF
DNA: TGTGCCAGCAGTCCGAGACAGGGCAATGGCTACACCTTC

D: TRBD1
length: 17
size: once
V: TRBV5-1
J: TRBJ1-5
CDR3: CASRTGGLFLSNQPQHF
DNA: TGCGCCAGCAGGACAGGGGGCCTATTTCTTTCGAATCAGCCCCAGCATTTT

D: NA
length: 14
size: once
V: TRBV9
J: TRBJ1-2
CDR3: CASSSQMDGVRYTF
DNA: TGTGCCAGCAGCTCCCAGATGGACGGGGTGCGATACACCTTC

D: TRBD1
length: 14
size: NA
V: TRBV2
J: TRBJ1-1
CDR3: CASSEQGVNTEAFF
DNA: TGTGCCAGCAGTGAGCAGGGGGTGAACACTGAAGCTTTCTTT

D: TRBD1
length: 12
size: NA
V: TRBV6-6
J: TRBJ1-2
CDR3: CASRSGGGGYTF
DNA: TGTGCCAGCAGGTCAGGGGGCGGTGGCTACACCTTC

D: NA
length: 18
size: NA
V: TRBV21-1
J: TRBJ1-2
CDR3: CASSFVPGLDRGVCRYTF
DNA: TGTGCCAGCAGTTTCGTGCCCGGTCTGGACAGGGGTGTTTGTCGCTACACCTTC

D: TRBD2
length: 13
size: NA
V: TRBV11-2
J: TRBJ2-7
CDR3: CASSLGAGGEQYF
DNA: TGTGCCAGCAGCTTGGGCGCGGGAGGCGAGCAGTACTTC